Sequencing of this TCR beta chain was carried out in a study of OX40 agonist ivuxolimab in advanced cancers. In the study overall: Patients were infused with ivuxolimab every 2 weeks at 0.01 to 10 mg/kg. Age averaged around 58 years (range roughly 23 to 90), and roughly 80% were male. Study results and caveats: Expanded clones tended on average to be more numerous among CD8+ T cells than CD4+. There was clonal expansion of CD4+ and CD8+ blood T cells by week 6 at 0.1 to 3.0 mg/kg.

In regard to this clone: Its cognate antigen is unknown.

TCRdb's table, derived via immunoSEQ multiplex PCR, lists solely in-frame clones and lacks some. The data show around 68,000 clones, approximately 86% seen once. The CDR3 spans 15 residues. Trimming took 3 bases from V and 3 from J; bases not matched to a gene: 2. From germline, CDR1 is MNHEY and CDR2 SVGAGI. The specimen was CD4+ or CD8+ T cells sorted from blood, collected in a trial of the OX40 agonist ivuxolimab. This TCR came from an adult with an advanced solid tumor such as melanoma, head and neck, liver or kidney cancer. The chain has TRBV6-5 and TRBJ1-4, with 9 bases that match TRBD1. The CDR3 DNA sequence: TGTGCCAGCAGTTATGACAGGGGGTCTAATGAAAAACTGTTTTTT. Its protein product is CASSYDRGSNEKLFF.